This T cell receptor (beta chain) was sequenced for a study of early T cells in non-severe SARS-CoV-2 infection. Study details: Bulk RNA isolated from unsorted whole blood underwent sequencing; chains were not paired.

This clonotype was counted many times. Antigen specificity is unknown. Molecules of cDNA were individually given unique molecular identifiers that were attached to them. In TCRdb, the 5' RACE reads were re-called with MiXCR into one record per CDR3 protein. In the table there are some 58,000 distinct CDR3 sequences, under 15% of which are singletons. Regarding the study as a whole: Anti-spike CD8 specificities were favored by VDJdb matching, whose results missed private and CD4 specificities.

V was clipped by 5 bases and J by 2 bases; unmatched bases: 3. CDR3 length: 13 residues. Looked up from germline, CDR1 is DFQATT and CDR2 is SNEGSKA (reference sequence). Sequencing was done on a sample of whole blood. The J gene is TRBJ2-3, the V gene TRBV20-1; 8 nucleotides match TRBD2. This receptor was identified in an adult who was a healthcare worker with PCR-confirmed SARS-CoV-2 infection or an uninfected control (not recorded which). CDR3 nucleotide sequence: TGCAGTGCTGGCGGGGGGACCACAGATACGCAGTATTTT. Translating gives CSAGGGTTDTQYF.